Below are 32 T cell receptor beta chains sequenced from a single sample in a study of blood T cell repertoires in COVID-19 (dated by TCRdb to about 2020). The library was generated by the immunoSEQ multiplex PCR assay. Sourced from immuneACCESS, this table was stored by TCRdb with only in-frame sequences that have V and J called. A share of the clones is absent; for the studies checked, an unresolved V gene accounts for under half, and the remainder has no known explanation. The sample records 300,000 or so clones, around nine tenths of which are singletons. The top ten hold 5.5% to 7% of the sample. Material for sequencing was PBMCs or T cells enriched from blood (not recorded which). These receptors all come from a woman aged 25 to 45 who had recovered from COVID-19.

The V gene is TRBV9, the J gene TRBJ1-3; weak D call: TRBD1 (6 bases). CDR1 is SGDLS, CDR2 YYNGEE, per germline. The CDR3 sequence is 16 residues long. Trimming removed 3 bases from V and 2 bases from J, with 15 bases in between. The CDR3, as DNA: TGTGCCAGCAGCGCAGACCCCCGGGACACTGGAAACACCATATATTTT. It yields the protein CASSADPRDTGNTIYF. The full variable domain, rest sourced from reference TRBV9 and TRBJ1-3, is DSGVTQTPKHLITATGQRVTLRCSPRSGDLSVYWYQQSLDQGLQFLIQYYNGEERAKGNILERFSAQQFPDLHSELNLSSLELGDSALYFCASSADPRDTGNTIYFGEGSWLTVV.

The V gene is TRBV15, the J gene TRBJ2-1, with 7 bases that match TRBD1. This CDR3 spans 16 amino acids. The V gene end was trimmed by 1 base and the J gene end by 2 bases; junction bases not matched to a gene: 5. The germline CDR1 and CDR2 sequences are LNHNV and YYDKDF (reference sequence). The CDR3 nucleotides are TGTGCCACCAGCAGAGGTTCCGGGACAGCCTACAATGAGCAGTTCTTC. Translating it yields CATSRGSGTAYNEQFF.

This sequence joins TRBV15 and TRBJ1-2; 7 bases align to TRBD1. Per germline, CDR1 LNHNV and CDR2 YYDKDF (reference sequence). V was pared by 2 bases and J by 4 bases, with 13 bases of the junction left unmatched. The CDR3 has 17 amino acids. CDR3 bases: TGTGCCACCAGCAGACCTACAGGGGCAGGGGGTGCCTATGGCTACACCTTC. It translates to CATSRPTGAGGAYGYTF.

The chain uses TRBV19 and TRBJ2-2; 9 bases map to TRBD1. This CDR3 spans 17 amino acids. V shed 8 bases and J 6 bases; nucleotides not matched to a gene: 16. Per the germline V gene, CDR1 is LNHDA and CDR2 is SQIVND (reference sequence). The CDR3 region has the DNA TGTGCCAGTGGTAACCCACAGGGGGCATCCCAGTCCGGGGAGCTGTTTTTT. Amino acids: CASGNPQGASQSGELFF.

The chain couples TRBV6-5 to TRBJ2-7, with a tentative D call TRBD2 (6 bases). V lost 7 bases, J lost 6 bases, and 19 bases lay in between. The germline V gene encodes CDR1 MNHEY and CDR2 SVGAGI. The CDR3 totals 14 residues. For the CDR3, the DNA is TGTGCCAGCATTGGAGGACTACTCTCTAGCGAGCAGTACTTC. Translating it yields CASIGGLLSSEQYF.

The sample holds a few counts of this clone. The rearrangement joins TRBV12-5 to TRBJ1-3, with a weak D call TRBD1 (6 bases). The germline V and J ends were trimmed by 4 bases and 1 base, with 8 bases remaining between them. Germline V gives CDR1 LGHNT, CDR2 FRNRAP. The CDR3 is made up of 14 amino acids. CDR3 DNA sequence: TGTGCTAGTGGTTCAACAGGGTCTGGAAACACCATATATTTT. Translation: CASGSTGSGNTIYF.

This chain uses TRBV10-3 with TRBJ1-2, with 10 bases identical to TRBD1. This CDR3 contains 15 residues. Germline trimming cut 2 bases from V and 4 bases from J; bases unmatched to any gene: 4. The germline V gene encodes CDR1 ENHRY and CDR2 SYGVKD. CDR3 protein: CAISEMDRGIYGYTF. The CDR3 DNA sequence: TGTGCCATCAGTGAGATGGACAGGGGGATCTATGGCTACACCTTC.

This chain links TRBV30 with TRBJ1-1, with 7 positions matching TRBD1. CDR1 GTSNPN and CDR2 SVGIG come from the germline V gene (reference sequence). The CDR3 totals 15 residues. Trimming cost V 1 base and J 2 bases; bases outside gene matches: 7. The CDR3 DNA follows: TGTGCCTGGAGTGCCACTGGGACAGTCAACACTGAAGCTTTCTTT. This codes for CAWSATGTVNTEAFF.

The chain joins TRBV7-8 to TRBJ1-5; 10 bases fit TRBD1. Trimming at V came to 4 bases and at J to 5 bases, leaving 2 bases not matched to a gene. The CDR3 covers 14 residues. Germline CDR1 reads SGHVS; CDR2 reads FQNEAQ. CDR3 residues: CASSSGQGDQPQHF. CDR3 bases: TGTGCCAGCAGCTCCGGACAGGGGGATCAGCCCCAGCATTTT.

V gene TRBV4-1 combines with J gene TRBJ1-2; no definite D call. Trimming cost V 2 bases and J 5 bases, with 15 bases left between them. In germline, CDR1 is MGHRA, CDR2 YSYEKL. This CDR3 region has 15 residues. CDR3 sequence: CASSQRSGPRYGYTF. In nucleotides, the CDR3 is TGCGCCAGCAGCCAACGTTCAGGCCCCCGGTATGGCTACACCTTC.

Regarding this clone: Other DNA sequences in this sample translate to the same CDR3. The chain carries TRBV7-8 and TRBJ1-3, with D unresolved. The CDR3 spans 15 residues. Trimming removed 0 bases from V and 0 bases from J, with 6 bases in between. Germline CDR1 SGHVS, CDR2 FQNEAQ. The CDR3 loop reads CASSLAGDSGNTIYF. In DNA form, the CDR3 reads TGTGCCAGCAGCTTAGCCGGAGACTCTGGAAACACCATATATTTT.

The chain employs TRBV18 and TRBJ2-1; 12 bases agree with TRBD2. Trimming at V came to 5 bases and at J to 8 bases, leaving 7 bases not matched to a gene. From germline, CDR1 is KGHSH and CDR2 LQKENI. This CDR3 comprises 15 residues. DNA of the CDR3: TGTGCCAGCTCAAACCTAGCGGGGGGGCCCCATGAGCAGTTCTTC. Protein product: CASSNLAGGPHEQFF.

The chain is built from TRBV4-1 and TRBJ2-7, with TRBD1 identical over 9 bases. V trimming: 4 bases; J trimming: 3 bases; junction bases outside the gene matches: 13. From germline, CDR1 is MGHRA and CDR2 YSYEKL. The CDR3 loop spans 17 amino acids. The CDR3 loop is CASSPTSGQGPIYEQYF. The CDR3 DNA reads as TGCGCCAGCAGCCCTACATCGGGACAGGGTCCCATCTACGAGCAGTACTTC.

V is TRBV7-2 and J is TRBJ1-1; TRBD1 matches 7 bases. Looked up from germline, CDR1 is SGHTA and CDR2 is FQGNSA. The CDR3 consists of 14 residues. The trim removed 0 bases at V and 4 bases at J, leaving 2 bases unmatched. CDR3 nucleotides: TGTGCCAGCAGCTTAGCCGGACAGGCCACTGAAGCTTTCTTT. Its protein product is CASSLAGQATEAFF.

This clone was recorded a few times. The chain employs TRBV6-5 and TRBJ1-1; the match to TRBD1 covers 9 bases. The length of the CDR3 is 15 residues. V trimming: 7 bases; J trimming: 0 bases; junction bases outside the gene matches: 6. Germline-derived CDR1 and CDR2 are MNHEY and SVGAGI. Here the CDR3 DNA reads TGTGCCAGCAACCGGGACAGGGTTGTGAACACTGAAGCTTTCTTT. Its protein is CASNRDRVVNTEAFF.

This clone was seen a few times. V is TRBV12-5 and J is TRBJ1-1; 7 nucleotides align to TRBD1. Germline V lookup: CDR1 LGHNT, CDR2 FRNRAP. The CDR3 consists of 16 residues. V was clipped by 1 base and J by 5 bases; unmatched bases: 10. In DNA, the CDR3 is TGTGCTAGTGGTTTGGGACAGGGTAAGGGTCATACTGAAGCTTTCTTT. Amino acid sequence: CASGLGQGKGHTEAFF.

This clone is a singleton in its sample. The chain links TRBV19 to TRBJ1-2; weak D call: TRBD1 (6 bases). The V gene's germline CDR1 is LNHDA and CDR2 SQIVND (reference sequence). V lost 1 base, J lost 0 bases, and 9 bases lay in between. The CDR3 is 15 residues long. The CDR3 protein is CASSIGTAANYGYTF. DNA for the CDR3: TGTGCCAGTAGTATAGGGACAGCAGCTAACTATGGCTACACCTTC.

A single count supports this clone. The V and J genes are TRBV27 and TRBJ1-5, with a weak D call TRBD1 (5 bases). This CDR3 has 15 residues. V was trimmed by 3 bases and J by 4 bases, leaving 13 bases between them. Germline CDR1 MNHEY, CDR2 SMNVEV (reference sequence). CDR3 nucleotides: TGTGCCAGCAGTTTCGCTATGGGGGGTAATCAGCCCCAGCATTTT. The encoded protein is CASSFAMGGNQPQHF.

This clone has a single count. The rearrangement joins TRBV27 to TRBJ1-2; maybe TRBD1 (6 bases). This CDR3 has 14 residues. V was trimmed by 1 base and J by 0 bases, leaving 6 bases between them. Looked up from germline, CDR1 is MNHEY and CDR2 is SMNVEV (reference sequence). This chain's CDR3 is CASSLYRANYGYTF. DNA of the CDR3: TGTGCCAGCAGTTTATACAGGGCTAACTATGGCTACACCTTC.

This rearrangement joins TRBV11-2 to TRBJ1-6; D possibly corresponds to TRBD1 (5 bases). Trimming removed 5 bases at V and 6 bases at J, with 20 bases between. The CDR3 contains 17 residues. Germline CDR1 SGHAT, CDR2 FQNNGV. CDR3 nucleotides: TGTGCCAGCAGCCGGGGGGAGGCGGCCGGGGGTAATTCACCCCTCCACTTT. Encoded protein: CASSRGEAAGGNSPLHF.

The chain combines TRBV30 with TRBJ2-7, with D perhaps matching TRBD1 (6 bases). Trimming took 2 bases from V and 5 from J, leaving 16 bases between them. The CDR3 consists of 14 residues. The V gene's germline CDR1 is GTSNPN and CDR2 SVGIG (reference sequence). The CDR3 nucleotides read TGTGCCTGGAGTATCCGGACAGTTGGCAACGAGCAGTACTTC. Translated: CAWSIRTVGNEQYF.

In its sample, this clone was seen a few times. J is TRBJ1-1 and V is TRBV19, with D unclear. Germline-derived CDR1 and CDR2 are LNHDA and SQIVND (reference sequence). The V gene lost 6 bases and the J gene lost 1 base, with 9 bases spanning the gap. The CDR3 has 13 amino acids. This CDR3 reads CASSKTRNTEAFF. CDR3 bases: TGTGCCAGTAGCAAGACACGGAACACTGAAGCTTTCTTT.

The V and J genes are TRBV29-1 and TRBJ2-5, with 9 nucleotides matching TRBD2. CDR3 length equals 12 residues. J was trimmed by 5 bases and V by 4 bases; bases with no gene match: 2. In germline, CDR1 is SQVTM, CDR2 ANQGSEA. The CDR3 DNA reads TGCAGCGTTGGACTAGCGGTTGAGACCCAGTACTTC. This encodes CSVGLAVETQYF.

The sample holds a few counts of this clone. The genes are TRBV24-1 and TRBJ1-4; D perhaps matches TRBD1 (5 bases). The CDR3 runs 16 residues. CDR1 and CDR2 from the germline V gene are KGHDR and SFDVKD. Between the trimmed V and J ends, which lost 4 bases and 11 bases, there was a span of 22 bases. CDR3 coding DNA: TGTGCCACCAGTGACACAACCGGCCCGGACACGGAGAAACTGTTTTTT. Translated: CATSDTTGPDTEKLFF.

V usage is TRBV27 and J usage is TRBJ1-2; D gene ambiguous. V lost 5 bases, J lost 8 bases, and 21 bases lay in between. The V gene's germline CDR1 is MNHEY and CDR2 SMNVEV (reference sequence). This CDR3 comprises 15 residues. CDR3 residues: CASSPTLVAERGYTF. The CDR3, as DNA: TGTGCCAGCAGTCCAACCTTGGTGGCAGAACGCGGCTACACCTTC.

This clone was observed a single time. The chain links TRBV2 to TRBJ1-4; 9 positions match TRBD1. J was trimmed by 8 bases and V by 6 bases; bases with no gene match: 4. CDR1 is SNHLY and CDR2 is FYNNEI in the germline V gene. This CDR3 region has 13 residues. This CDR3 reads CASRDRGGEKLFF. CDR3 sequence (DNA): TGTGCCAGCAGGGACAGGGGAGGCGAAAAACTGTTTTTT.

The chain uses TRBV3-1 (or the pseudogene TRBV3-2) and TRBJ1-2; 7 bases agree with TRBD1. Per the germline V gene, CDR1 is LGHDT and CDR2 is YNNKEL (reference sequence). The J segment lost 8 bases and the V segment lost 4 bases, leaving 10 bases of the junction unmatched. CDR3 length equals 14 residues. CDR3 coding DNA: TGTGCCAGCAGCCCAGGGGGGCCTTGGCCCGGCTACACCTTC. This codes for CASSPGGPWPGYTF.

The chain recombines TRBV5-1 with TRBJ1-6; tentatively, D is TRBD1 (5 bases). The CDR3 contains 15 residues. From germline, CDR1 is SGHRS and CDR2 YFSETQ. Trimming shortened V by 4 bases and J by 5 bases, and 13 bases separated the two germline ends. The CDR3 reads CASSAAGPNNSPLHF. The DNA for the CDR3 is TGCGCCAGCAGCGCGGCGGGGCCTAATAATTCACCCCTCCACTTT.

The gene calls are TRBV6-2 or TRBV6-3 and TRBJ1-1, with 7 bases matching TRBD1. The length of the CDR3 is 14 residues. Looked up from germline, CDR1 is MNHEY and CDR2 is SVGEGT. The J segment lost 1 base and the V segment lost 5 bases, leaving 4 bases of the junction unmatched. CDR3 bases: TGTGCCAGCAGTGCCACAGGGGCGAACACTGAAGCTTTCTTT. Its translation: CASSATGANTEAFF.

The rearrangement links TRBV27 to TRBJ1-2; 9 nucleotides align to TRBD1. The germline CDR1 and CDR2 sequences are MNHEY and SMNVEV (reference sequence). The V and J ends lost 3 bases and 3 bases, in that order; junction bases with no gene match: 2. This CDR3 contains 14 residues. The CDR3 here is CASSFRDRDYGYTF. CDR3 bases: TGTGCCAGCAGTTTCCGGGACAGGGACTATGGCTACACCTTC.

This clone was picked up one time. The CDR3 sequence is CASGPGTGVYEQYF. DNA for the CDR3: TGTGCCAGCGGCCCCGGGACAGGGGTCTACGAGCAGTACTTC. The rearrangement links TRBV5-8 to TRBJ2-7; 10 positions agree with TRBD1. V was clipped by 7 bases and J by 3 bases; unmatched bases: 7. The CDR3 covers 14 residues. From germline, CDR1 is SGHTS and CDR2 YDEGEE.

The rearrangement links TRBV28 to TRBJ2-3, with 7 bases matching TRBD2. With 6 bases clipped from V and 10 bases from J, the junction kept 22 bases outside the gene matches. This CDR3 has 17 amino acids. Germline loops: CDR1 MDHEN, CDR2 SYDVKM. The CDR3 DNA is TGTGCCAGCAGCCCCTCGGGGGGTGCGGGGCGTCTCAACCCGCAGTATTTT. It specifies CASSPSGGAGRLNPQYF.